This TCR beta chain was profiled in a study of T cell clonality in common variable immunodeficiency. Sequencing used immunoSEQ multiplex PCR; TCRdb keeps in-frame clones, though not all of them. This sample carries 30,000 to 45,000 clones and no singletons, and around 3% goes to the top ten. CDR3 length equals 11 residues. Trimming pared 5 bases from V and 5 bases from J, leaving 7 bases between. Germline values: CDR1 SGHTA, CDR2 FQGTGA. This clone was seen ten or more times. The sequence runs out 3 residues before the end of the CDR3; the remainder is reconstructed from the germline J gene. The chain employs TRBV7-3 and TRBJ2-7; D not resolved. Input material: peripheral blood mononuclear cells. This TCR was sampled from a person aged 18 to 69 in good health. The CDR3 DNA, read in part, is TGTGCCAGCAGCCCTCGGGACGAG. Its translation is CASSPRDE. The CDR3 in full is CASSPRDEQYF.